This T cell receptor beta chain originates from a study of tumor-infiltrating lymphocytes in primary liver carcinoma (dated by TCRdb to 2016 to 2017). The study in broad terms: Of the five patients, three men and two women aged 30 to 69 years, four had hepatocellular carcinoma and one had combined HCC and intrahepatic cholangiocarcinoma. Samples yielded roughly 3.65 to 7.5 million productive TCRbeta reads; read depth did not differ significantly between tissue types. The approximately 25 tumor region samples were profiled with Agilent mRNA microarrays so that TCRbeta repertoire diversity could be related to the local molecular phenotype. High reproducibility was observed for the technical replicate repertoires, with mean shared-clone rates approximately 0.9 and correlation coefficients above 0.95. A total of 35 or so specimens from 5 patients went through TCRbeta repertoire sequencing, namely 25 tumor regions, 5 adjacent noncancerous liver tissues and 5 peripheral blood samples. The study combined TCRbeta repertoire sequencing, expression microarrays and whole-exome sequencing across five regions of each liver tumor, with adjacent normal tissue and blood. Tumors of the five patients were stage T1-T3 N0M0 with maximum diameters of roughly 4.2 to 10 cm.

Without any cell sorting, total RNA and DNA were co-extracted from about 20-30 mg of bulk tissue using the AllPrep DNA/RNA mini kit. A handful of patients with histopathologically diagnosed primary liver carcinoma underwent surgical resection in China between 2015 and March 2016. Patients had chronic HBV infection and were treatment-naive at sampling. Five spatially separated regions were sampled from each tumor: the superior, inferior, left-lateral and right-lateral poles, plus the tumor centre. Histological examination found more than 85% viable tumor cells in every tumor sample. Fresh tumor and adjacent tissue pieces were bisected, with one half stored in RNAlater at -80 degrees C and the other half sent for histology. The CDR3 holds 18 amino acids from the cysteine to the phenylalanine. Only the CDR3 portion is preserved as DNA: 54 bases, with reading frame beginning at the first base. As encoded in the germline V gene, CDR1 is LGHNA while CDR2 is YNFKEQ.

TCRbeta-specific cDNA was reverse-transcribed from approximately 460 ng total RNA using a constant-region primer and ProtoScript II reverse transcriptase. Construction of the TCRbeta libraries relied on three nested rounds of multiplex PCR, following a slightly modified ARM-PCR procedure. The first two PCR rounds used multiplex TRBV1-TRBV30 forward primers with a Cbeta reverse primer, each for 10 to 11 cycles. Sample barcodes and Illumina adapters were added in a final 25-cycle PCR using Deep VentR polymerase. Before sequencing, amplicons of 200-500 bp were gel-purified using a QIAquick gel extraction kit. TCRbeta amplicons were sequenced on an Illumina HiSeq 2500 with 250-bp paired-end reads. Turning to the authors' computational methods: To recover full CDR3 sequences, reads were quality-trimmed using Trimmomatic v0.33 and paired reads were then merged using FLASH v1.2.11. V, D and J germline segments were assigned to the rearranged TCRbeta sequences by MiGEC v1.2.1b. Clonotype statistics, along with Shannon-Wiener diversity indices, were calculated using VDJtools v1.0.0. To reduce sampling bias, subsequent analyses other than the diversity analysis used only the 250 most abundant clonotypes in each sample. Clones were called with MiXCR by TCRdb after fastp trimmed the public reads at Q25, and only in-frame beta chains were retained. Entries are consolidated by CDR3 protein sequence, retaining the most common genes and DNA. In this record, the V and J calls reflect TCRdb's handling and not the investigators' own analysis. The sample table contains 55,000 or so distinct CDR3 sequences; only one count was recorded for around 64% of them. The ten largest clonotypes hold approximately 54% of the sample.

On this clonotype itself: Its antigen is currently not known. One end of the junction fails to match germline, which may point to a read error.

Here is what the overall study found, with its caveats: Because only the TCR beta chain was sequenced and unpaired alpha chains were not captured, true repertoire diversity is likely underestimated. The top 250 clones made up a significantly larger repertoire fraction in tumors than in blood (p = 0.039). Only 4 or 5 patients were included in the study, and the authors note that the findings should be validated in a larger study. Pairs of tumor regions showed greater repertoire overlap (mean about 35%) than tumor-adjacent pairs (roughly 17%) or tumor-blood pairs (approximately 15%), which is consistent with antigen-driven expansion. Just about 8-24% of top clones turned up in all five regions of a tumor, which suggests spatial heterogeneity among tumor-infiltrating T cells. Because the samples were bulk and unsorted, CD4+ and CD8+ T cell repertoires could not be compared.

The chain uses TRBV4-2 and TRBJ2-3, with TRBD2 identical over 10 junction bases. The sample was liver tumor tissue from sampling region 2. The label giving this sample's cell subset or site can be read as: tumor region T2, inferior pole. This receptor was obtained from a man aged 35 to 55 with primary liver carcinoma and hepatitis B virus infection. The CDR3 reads CASSQVTLLAGAIDTQYF. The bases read TGTGCCAGCAGCCAAGTGACGCTTCTAGCGGGAGCGATAGATACTCAGTATTTT.